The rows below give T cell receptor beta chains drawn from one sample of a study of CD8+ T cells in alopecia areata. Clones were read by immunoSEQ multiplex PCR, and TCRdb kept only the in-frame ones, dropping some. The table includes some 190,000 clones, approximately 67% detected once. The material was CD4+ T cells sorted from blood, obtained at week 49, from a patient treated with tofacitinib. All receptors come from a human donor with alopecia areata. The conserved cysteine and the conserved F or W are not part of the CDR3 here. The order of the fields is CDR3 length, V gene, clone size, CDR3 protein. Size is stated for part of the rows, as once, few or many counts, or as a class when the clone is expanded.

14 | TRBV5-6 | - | ASSFSMHTGGATQY
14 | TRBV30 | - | AWSVHLPSGANVLT
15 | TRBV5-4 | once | ASSPGTSGGHLNEQF
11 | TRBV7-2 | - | ASSLNRNNEQF
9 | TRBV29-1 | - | SVGQNYGYT
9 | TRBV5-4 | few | ASSCTGGAF
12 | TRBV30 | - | AWNGGQATWEQY
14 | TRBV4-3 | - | ASSQDFREGADTQY
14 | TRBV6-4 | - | ASSDSGTSHTGELF
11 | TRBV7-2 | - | ASSREGRNGYT
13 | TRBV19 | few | ASSIVSAGNQPQH
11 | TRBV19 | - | ASSPRADTEAF
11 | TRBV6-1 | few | ASSAGPNQPQH
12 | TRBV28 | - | ASRADRDRGSLH
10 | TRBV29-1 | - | RGQGPGGEQF
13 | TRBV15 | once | ATSRVGGLGQPQH
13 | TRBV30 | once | AWSEVGGLRSEQF
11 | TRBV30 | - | AWSFGTVYGYT
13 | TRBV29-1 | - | SAKRSGTYTDTQY
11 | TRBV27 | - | ASSFWGGGELF
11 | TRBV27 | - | ASSRIRGAEAF
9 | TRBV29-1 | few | SVGGGYEQY
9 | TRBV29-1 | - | SGGDPMAQY
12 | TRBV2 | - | ASRGQGVGQPQH
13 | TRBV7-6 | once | ASSLTTGARYGYT
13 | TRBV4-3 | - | ASSLGLAGAYEQY
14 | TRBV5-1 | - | ASSLTGTGSNYGYT
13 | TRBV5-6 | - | ASSLAWTADSPLH
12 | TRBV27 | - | ASSFRGNNSPLH
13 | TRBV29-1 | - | SVEEGGRRSIGYT
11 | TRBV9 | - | ASSREGFGEQY
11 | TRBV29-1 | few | SVDFSANYGYT
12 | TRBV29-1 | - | SVVASGPPDTQY
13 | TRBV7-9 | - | ASSLQTRSTGELF
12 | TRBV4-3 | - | ASSQLTGTGELF
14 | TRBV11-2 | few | ASDRQASRGDSPLH
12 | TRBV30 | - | AWSHSGVDSPLH
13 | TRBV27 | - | ASSAGLAEYNEQF
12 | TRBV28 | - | ASSGTVHLYGYT